Following are 5 T cell receptor beta chains from one sample sequenced in a study of regulatory T cells in long-lasting Graves disease. Documented time point: newly diagnosed GD, antithyroid drugs for less than 3 months. The authors made the TCR library using RNA they extracted from PBMCs. Through Arm-PCR of CDR3 regions and iRepertoire HTBI primers, TCR beta libraries were built. TCRdb fed the multiplex PCR reads into MiXCR, producing one record per CDR3 protein. Among 410,000 or so distinct CDR3 sequences, 15% were seen once, and the ten largest hold roughly a sixth. These records were also assigned to another study, of T cells in Graves' hyperthyroidism and ophthalmopathy.

Material: peripheral blood mononuclear cells (PBMCs), obtained at new diagnosis, from a patient treated with antithyroid drugs. Receptors were obtained from a woman aged 25-40 years with Graves disease.

The chain employs TRBV29-1 and TRBJ2-2; D unresolved. Trimming cost V 3 bases and J 0 bases, with 11 bases left between them. Looked up from germline, CDR1 is SQVTM and CDR2 is ANQGSEA. The CDR3 sequence is 15 residues long. CDR3 coding DNA: TGCAGCGTTGAGGACCCCCAGGCGAACACCGGGGAGCTGTTTTTT. This gives the protein CSVEDPQANTGELFF.

The chain is built from TRBV24-1 and TRBJ2-5; 9 bases are a match to TRBD1. The CDR3 has 15 amino acids. After removal of 6 bases from V and 5 bases from J, the junction contained 9 bases not matched to a gene. From germline, CDR1 is KGHDR and CDR2 SFDVKD. CDR3 DNA: TGTGCCACCAGTTCAAACAGGGGGCCAGGGGAGACCCAGTACTTC. Translated: CATSSNRGPGETQYF.

This rearrangement joins TRBV15 to TRBJ1-3; D unresolved. Germline CDR1 and CDR2: LNHNV and YYDKDF (reference sequence). Deletions cut 1 base from V and 4 bases from J, with 2 bases between. This CDR3 is 12 amino acids long. CDR3 protein: CATSRGGNTIYF. The CDR3, as DNA: TGTGCCACCAGCAGAGGGGGAAACACCATATATTTT.

This clonotype was recorded at least ten times. The gene calls are TRBV15 and TRBJ2-5, with TRBD2 matching 14 bases. V gave up 4 bases and J gave up 4 bases; unmatched junction bases: 2. Germline assignment: CDR1 LNHNV and CDR2 YYDKDF (reference sequence). The CDR3 runs to 15 residues. The chain's CDR3 is CATSMGTSGRETQYF. The CDR3 DNA follows: TGTGCCACCAGCATGGGGACTAGCGGGAGAGAGACCCAGTACTTC.

This clonotype was recorded at least ten times. This chain connects TRBV11-2 to TRBJ1-1; D uncertain. Germline CDR1 is SGHAT and CDR2 is FQNNGV. The CDR3 is 12 residues long. Trimming took 2 bases from V and 9 from J, leaving 10 bases between them. This CDR3 is CASSLNGVKAFF. For the CDR3, the DNA is TGTGCCAGCAGCTTAAATGGGGTTAAAGCTTTCTTT.